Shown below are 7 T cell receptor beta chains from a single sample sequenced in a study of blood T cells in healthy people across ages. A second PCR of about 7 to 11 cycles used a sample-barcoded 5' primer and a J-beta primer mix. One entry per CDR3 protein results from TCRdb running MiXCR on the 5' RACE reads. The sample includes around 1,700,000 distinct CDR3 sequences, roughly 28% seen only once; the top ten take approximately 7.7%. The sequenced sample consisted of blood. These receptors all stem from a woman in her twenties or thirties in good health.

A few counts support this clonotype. The CDR3 DNA follows: TGCGCCAGCAGCTGGGAGGCCGACGATGAGCAGTTCTTC. This encodes CASSWEADDEQFF. V gene TRBV5-1 combines with J gene TRBJ2-1; TRBD2 might be the D (6 bases). V lost 3 bases, J lost 8 bases, and 12 bases lay in between. The germline V gene has CDR1 SGHRS and CDR2 YFSETQ. This CDR3 comprises 13 residues.

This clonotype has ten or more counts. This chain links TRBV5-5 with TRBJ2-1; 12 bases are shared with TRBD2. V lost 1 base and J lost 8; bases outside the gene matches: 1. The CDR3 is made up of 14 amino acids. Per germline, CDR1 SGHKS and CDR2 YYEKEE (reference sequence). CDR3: CASSLRLAGDEQFF. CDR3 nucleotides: TGTGCCAGCAGCTTGAGACTAGCGGGAGATGAGCAGTTCTTC. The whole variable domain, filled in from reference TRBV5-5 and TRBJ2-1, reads DAGVTQSPTHLIKTRGQQVTLRCSPISGHKSVSWYQQVLGQGPQFIFQYYEKEERGRGNFPDRFSARQFPNYSSELNVNALLLGDSALYLCASSLRLAGDEQFFGPGTRLTVL.

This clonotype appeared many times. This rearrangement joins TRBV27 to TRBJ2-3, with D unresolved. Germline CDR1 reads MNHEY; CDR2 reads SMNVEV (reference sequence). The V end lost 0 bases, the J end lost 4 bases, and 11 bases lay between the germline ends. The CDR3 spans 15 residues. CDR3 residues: CASSLSGNAADTQYF. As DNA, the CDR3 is TGTGCCAGCAGTTTATCGGGAAACGCTGCAGATACGCAGTATTTT.

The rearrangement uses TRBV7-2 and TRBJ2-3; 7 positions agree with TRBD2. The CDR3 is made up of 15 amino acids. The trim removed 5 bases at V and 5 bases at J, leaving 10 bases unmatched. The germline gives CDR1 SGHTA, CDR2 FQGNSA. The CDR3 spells CASSQTSSGGDTQYF. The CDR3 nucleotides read TGTGCCAGCAGCCAGACTAGCTCAGGAGGAGATACGCAGTATTTT. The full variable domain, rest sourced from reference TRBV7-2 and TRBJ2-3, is GAGVSQSPSNKVTEKGKDVELRCDPISGHTALYWYRQSLGQGLEFLIYFQGNSAPDKSGLPSDRFSAERTGGSVSTLTIQRTQQEDSAVYLCASSQTSSGGDTQYFGPGTRLTVL.

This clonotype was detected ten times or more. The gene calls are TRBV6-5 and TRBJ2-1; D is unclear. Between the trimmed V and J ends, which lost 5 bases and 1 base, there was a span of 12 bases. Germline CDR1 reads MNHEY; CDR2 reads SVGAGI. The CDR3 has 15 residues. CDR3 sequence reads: CASSPVEVSYNEQFF. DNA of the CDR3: TGTGCCAGCAGTCCAGTCGAGGTTTCCTACAATGAGCAGTTCTTC.

The CDR3 coding sequence is TGTGCCAGCAGCCCCCGGGACAGGGGCCCCGATACGCAGTATTTT. Amino acid sequence: CASSPRDRGPDTQYF. The genes are TRBV11-1 and TRBJ2-3; 10 nucleotides line up with TRBD1. Germline V gene data show CDR1 as SGHAT and CDR2 as FQDESV (reference sequence). With 5 bases clipped from V and 6 bases from J, the junction kept 8 bases outside the gene matches. This CDR3 has 15 amino acids.

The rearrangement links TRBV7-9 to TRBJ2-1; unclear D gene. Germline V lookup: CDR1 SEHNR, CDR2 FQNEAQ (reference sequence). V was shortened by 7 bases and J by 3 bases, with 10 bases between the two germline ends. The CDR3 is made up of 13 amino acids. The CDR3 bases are TGTGCCAGCAAGGTTGGGGACTACAATGAGCAGTTCTTC. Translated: CASKVGDYNEQFF.